Listed below are T cell receptor beta chains from one sample, sequenced in a study of blood T cell repertoires in COVID-19. Only in-frame clones appear in the TCRdb table, and some are missing; sequencing was by immunoSEQ multiplex PCR. The profile shows approximately 220,000 clones, 75% to 85% of them singletons. Sequencing was done on a sample of PBMCs or T cells enriched from blood (not recorded which). The receptor set was obtained from a woman between 40 and 55 years old with acute COVID-19. The CDR3 runs from the conserved cysteine through the conserved F or W. The D gene is left open where the match is weak. Only some rows state a clone size, as once, few, many or a class for expanded clones.

-,TRBV24-1,-,TRBJ1-1,TGTGCCACCAGTGAGGGGGGGATGAACACTGAAGCTTTCTTT,CATSEGGMNTEAFF
-,TRBV9,-,TRBJ1-5,TGTGCCAGCAGCTCCGAGGGTGGGAGCAATCAGCCCCAGCATTTT,CASSSEGGSNQPQHF
-,TRBV24-1,-,TRBJ2-2,TGTGCCACCAGTGATTTGGGTGCGGGATACGGGAACGGGGAGCTGTTTTTT,CATSDLGAGYGNGELFF
-,TRBV6-5,-,TRBJ1-2,TGTGCCAGCAGTCCGGGAGGGGTTCCTAACTATGGCTACACCTTC,CASSPGGVPNYGYTF
TRBD1,TRBV6-4,-,TRBJ2-2,TGTGCCAGCAGTGACTCGACAGGGGGCGCTAACACCGGGGAGCTGTTTTTT,CASSDSTGGANTGELFF
-,TRBV28,-,TRBJ1-1,TGTGCCAGCAGGCTAAACACTGAAGCTTTCTTT,CASRLNTEAFF
TRBD1,TRBV30,once,TRBJ1-2,TGTGCCTGGGCAGGGGGCATAGGCTATGGCTACACCTTC,CAWAGGIGYGYTF
-,TRBV5-1,once,TRBJ2-2,TGCGCCAGCAGCGATAGAACAGGGTATGGCGGGGAGCTGTTTTTT,CASSDRTGYGGELFF
-,TRBV6-1,few,TRBJ1-3,TGTGCCAGCAGTGAACAGGGTGGCTCTGGAAACACCATATATTTT,CASSEQGGSGNTIYF
-,TRBV20-1,-,TRBJ1-4,TGCAGTGCTAGTCCGGGAAGTCTGGGTGAAAAACTGTTTTTT,CSASPGSLGEKLFF
-,TRBV19,-,TRBJ1-1,TGTGCCAGTAAAAAGGGGGAAAACACTGAAGCTTTCTTT,CASKKGENTEAFF
-,TRBV7-8,-,TRBJ2-3,TGTGCCAGCAGCCCGGGTGGGGATACGCAGTATTTT,CASSPGGDTQYF
-,TRBV29-1,-,TRBJ2-7,TGCAGCGTCTACCTCGCACAGATCTCCTACGAGCAGTACTTC,CSVYLAQISYEQYF
-,TRBV5-1,-,TRBJ2-2,TGCGCCAGCAGCTCGACTAGAGCGAACACCGGGGAGCTGTTTTTT,CASSSTRANTGELFF
-,TRBV5-1,-,TRBJ1-6,TGCGCCAGCAGACAGGGCGAAAATTCACCCCTCCACTTT,CASRQGENSPLHF
-,TRBV5-1,-,TRBJ1-3,TGCGCCAGCAGCTTGGCCGGGGATAGCTCTGGAAACACCATATATTTT,CASSLAGDSSGNTIYF
TRBD1,TRBV6-5,-,TRBJ1-5,TGTGCCAGCAGTAGACAGGGGGCGCGCAATCAGCCCCAGCATTTT,CASSRQGARNQPQHF
TRBD1,TRBV6-1,many,TRBJ1-2,TGTGCCAGCAGTGAAGCCTGGACAGGCCGCGTCTATGGCTACACCTTC,CASSEAWTGRVYGYTF
TRBD1,TRBV6-5,-,TRBJ1-5,TGTGCCAGCAGTCTGAAGGGACAGACCAATCAGCCCCAGCATTTT,CASSLKGQTNQPQHF
TRBD1,TRBV6-1,-,TRBJ1-2,TGTGCCAGCAGTATCCGACAGGGCCACTATGGCTACACCTTC,CASSIRQGHYGYTF
-,TRBV5-1,-,TRBJ1-6,TGCGCCAGCAGCTCGAATGCAGGCTATAATTCACCCCTCCACTTT,CASSSNAGYNSPLHF
-,TRBV6-2/TRBV6-3,-,TRBJ1-5,TGTGCCAGTAGCATGTGGGCAAGTCAGCCCCAGCATTTT,CASSMWASQPQHF
-,TRBV6-6,few,TRBJ1-3,TGTGCCAGCAGCTACAAACCGGGAAGCTCTGGAAACACCATATATTTT,CASSYKPGSSGNTIYF
-,TRBV19,-,TRBJ1-3,TGTGCCACTGTAGGGGGCTCTGGAAACACCATATATTTT,CATVGGSGNTIYF
TRBD2,TRBV25-1,-,TRBJ2-7,TGTGCCAGCAGTCCCGCGGGGGACTTCAGTTACGAGCAGTACTTC,CASSPAGDFSYEQYF
-,TRBV27,few,TRBJ2-7,TGTGCCAGCAGCCCGTCCTACGAGCAGTACTTC,CASSPSYEQYF
-,TRBV23-1,-,TRBJ1-5,TGCGCCAGCAGTCGGGGAGGGGGTTACGATCAGCCCCAGCATTTT,CASSRGGGYDQPQHF
-,TRBV28,once,TRBJ2-1,TGTGCCAGCAGTCCGTCAGGGGTAACGGGGCAGTTCTTC,CASSPSGVTGQFF
-,TRBV6-5,-,TRBJ2-3,TGTGCCAGCAGTTACCGGGGCAGGGGCGGAACAGATACGCAGTATTTT,CASSYRGRGGTDTQYF
-,TRBV7-9,-,TRBJ1-3,TGTGCCAGCAGCTTAGGACATGGCTCTGGAAACACCATATATTTT,CASSLGHGSGNTIYF
TRBD1,TRBV7-9,-,TRBJ2-1,TGTGCCAGCAGCTTAGTGGGGACAGGGGCCCCGGAGCAGTTCTTC,CASSLVGTGAPEQFF
TRBD2,TRBV7-9,once,TRBJ2-3,TGTGCCAGCAGCTTAGAGGGGGGACTAGCAGATACGCAGTATTTT,CASSLEGGLADTQYF
TRBD1,TRBV7-2,-,TRBJ1-2,TGTGCCAGCAGCTCCCCCGGGGGACAGGGTTCTGGCTACACCTTC,CASSSPGGQGSGYTF